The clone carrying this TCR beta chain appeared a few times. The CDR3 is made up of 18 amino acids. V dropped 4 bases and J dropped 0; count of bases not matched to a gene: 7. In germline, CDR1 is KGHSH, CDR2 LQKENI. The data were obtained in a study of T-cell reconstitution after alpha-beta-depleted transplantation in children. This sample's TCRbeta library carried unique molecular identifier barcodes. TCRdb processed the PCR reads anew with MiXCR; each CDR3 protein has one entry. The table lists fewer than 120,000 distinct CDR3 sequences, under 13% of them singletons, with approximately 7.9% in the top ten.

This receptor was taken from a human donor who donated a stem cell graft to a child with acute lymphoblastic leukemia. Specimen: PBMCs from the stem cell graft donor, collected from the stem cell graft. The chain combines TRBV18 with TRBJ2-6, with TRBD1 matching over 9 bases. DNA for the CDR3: TGTGCCAGCTCACTCCAGGGACAGGGATACTCTGGGGCCAACGTCCTGACTTTC. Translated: CASSLQGQGYSGANVLTF.